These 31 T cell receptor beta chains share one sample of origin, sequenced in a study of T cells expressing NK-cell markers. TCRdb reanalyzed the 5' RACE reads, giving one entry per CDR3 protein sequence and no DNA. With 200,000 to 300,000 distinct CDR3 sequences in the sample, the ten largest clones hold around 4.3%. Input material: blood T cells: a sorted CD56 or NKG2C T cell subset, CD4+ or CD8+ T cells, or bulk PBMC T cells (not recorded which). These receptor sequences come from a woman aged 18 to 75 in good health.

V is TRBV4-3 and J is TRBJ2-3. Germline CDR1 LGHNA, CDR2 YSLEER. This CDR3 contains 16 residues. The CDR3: CASSQDHRYKGDTQYF.

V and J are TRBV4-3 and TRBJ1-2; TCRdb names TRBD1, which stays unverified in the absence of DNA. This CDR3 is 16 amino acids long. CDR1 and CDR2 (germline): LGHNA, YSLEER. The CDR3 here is CASSQGDRRRNYGYTF.

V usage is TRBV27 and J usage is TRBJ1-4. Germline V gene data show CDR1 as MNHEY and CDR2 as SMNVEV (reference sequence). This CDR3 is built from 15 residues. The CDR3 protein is CASSLSRGGNEKLFF.

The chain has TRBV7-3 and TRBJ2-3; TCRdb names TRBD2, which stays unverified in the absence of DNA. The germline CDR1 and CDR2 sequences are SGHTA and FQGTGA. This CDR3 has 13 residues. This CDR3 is CASSLTGTSAQSF.

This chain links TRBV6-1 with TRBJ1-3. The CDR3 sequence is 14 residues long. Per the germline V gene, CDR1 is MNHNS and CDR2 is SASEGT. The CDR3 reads CASSDTLSGNTIYF.

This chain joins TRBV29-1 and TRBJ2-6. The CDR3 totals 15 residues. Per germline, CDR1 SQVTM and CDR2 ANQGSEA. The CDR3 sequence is CSVVGSNYGANVLTF. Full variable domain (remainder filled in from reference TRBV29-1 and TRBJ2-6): SAVISQKPSRDICQRGTSLTIQCQVDSQVTMMFWYRQQPGQSLTLIATANQGSEATYESGFVIDKFPISRPNLTFSTLTVSNMSPEDSSIYLCSVVGSNYGANVLTFGAGSRLTVL.

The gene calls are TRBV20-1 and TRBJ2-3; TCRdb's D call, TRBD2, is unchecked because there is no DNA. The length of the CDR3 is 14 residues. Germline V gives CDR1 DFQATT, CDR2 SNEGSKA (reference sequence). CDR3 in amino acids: CSARVASGVGTQYF.

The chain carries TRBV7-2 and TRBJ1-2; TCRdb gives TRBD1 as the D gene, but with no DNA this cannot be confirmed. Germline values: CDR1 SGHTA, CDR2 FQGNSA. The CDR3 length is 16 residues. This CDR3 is CASSLEVDRSSYGYTF.

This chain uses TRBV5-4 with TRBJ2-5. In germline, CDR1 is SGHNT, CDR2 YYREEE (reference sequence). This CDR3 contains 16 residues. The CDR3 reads CASSLSISDVKSTQYF.

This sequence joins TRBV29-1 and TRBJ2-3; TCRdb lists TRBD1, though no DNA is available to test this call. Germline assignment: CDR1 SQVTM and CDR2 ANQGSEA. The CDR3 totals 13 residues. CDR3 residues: CSGTGGPSDTQYF.

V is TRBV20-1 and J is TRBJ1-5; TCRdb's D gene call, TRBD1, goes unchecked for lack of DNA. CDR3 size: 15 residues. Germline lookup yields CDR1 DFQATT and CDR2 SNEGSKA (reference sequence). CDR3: CSARPTGVPNQPQHF.

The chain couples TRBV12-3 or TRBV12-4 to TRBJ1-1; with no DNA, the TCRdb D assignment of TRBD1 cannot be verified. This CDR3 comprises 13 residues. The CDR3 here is CASSFRGNTEAFF.

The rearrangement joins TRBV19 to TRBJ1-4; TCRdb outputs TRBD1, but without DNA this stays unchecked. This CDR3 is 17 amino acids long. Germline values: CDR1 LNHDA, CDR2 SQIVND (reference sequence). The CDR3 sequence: CASSRRRTESTNEKLFF.

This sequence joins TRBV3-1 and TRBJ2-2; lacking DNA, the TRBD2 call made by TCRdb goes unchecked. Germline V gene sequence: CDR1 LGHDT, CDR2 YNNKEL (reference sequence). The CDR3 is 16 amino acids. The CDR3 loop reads CASSLRTSGRNGELFF. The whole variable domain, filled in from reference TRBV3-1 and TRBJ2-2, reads DTAVSQTPKYLVTQMGNDKSIKCEQNLGHDTMYWYKQDSKKFLKIMFSYNNKELIINETVPNRFSPKSPDKAHLNLHINSLELGDSAVYFCASSLRTSGRNGELFFGEGSRLTVL.

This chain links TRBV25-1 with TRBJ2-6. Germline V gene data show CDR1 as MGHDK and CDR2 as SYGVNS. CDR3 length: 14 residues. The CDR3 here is CASSQSSGANVLTF.

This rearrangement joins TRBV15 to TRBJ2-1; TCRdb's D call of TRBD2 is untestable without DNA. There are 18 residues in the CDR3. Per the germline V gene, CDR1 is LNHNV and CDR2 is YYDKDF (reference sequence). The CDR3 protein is CATAGTSGRYGSYNEQFF. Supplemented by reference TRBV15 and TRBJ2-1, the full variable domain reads DAMVIQNPRYQVTQFGKPVTLSCSQTLNHNVMYWYQQKSSQAPKLLFHYYDKDFNNEADTPDNFQSRRPNTSFCFLDIRSPGLGDTAMYLCATAGTSGRYGSYNEQFFGPGTRLTVL.

This CDR3 is CASSQTTGVNTGELFF. This chain uses TRBV4-3 with TRBJ2-2; TCRdb names TRBD1, which stays unverified in the absence of DNA. This CDR3 has 16 amino acids. CDR1 is LGHNA, CDR2 YSLEER, per germline.

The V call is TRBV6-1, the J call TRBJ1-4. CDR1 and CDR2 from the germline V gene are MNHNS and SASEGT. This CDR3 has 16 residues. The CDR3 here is CASGRVGVATNEKLFF.

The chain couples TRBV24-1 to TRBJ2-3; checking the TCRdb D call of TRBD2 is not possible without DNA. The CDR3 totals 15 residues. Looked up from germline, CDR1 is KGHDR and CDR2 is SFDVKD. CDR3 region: CATSDRSGETDTQYF.

The CDR3: CATGRGPSGNQPQHF. The chain combines TRBV28 with TRBJ1-5. The CDR3 spans 15 residues. CDR1 MDHEN and CDR2 SYDVKM come from the germline V gene.

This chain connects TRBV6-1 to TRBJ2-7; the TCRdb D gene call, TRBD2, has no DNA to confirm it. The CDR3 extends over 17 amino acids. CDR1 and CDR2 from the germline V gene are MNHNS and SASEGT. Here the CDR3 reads CASSRGGVSSGRYEQYF.

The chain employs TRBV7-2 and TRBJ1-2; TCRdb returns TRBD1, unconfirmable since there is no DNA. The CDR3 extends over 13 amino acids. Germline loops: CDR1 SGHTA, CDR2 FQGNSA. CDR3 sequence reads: CASSSRTGKGYTF.

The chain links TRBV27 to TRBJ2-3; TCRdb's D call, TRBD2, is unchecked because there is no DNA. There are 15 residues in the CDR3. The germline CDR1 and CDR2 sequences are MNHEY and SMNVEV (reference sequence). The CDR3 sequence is CASSLLRGGTDTQYF.

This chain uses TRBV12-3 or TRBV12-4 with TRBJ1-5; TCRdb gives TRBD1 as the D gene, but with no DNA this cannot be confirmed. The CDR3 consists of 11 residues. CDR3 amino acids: CASSSLGPQHF.

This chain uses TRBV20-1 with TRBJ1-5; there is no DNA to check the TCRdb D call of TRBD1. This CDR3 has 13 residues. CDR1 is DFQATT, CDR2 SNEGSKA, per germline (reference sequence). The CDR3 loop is CSADRGVGQPQHF.

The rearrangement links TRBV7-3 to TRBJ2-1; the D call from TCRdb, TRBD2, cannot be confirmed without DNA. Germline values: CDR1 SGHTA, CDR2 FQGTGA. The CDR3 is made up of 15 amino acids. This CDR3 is CASSSRLAGNNEQFF.

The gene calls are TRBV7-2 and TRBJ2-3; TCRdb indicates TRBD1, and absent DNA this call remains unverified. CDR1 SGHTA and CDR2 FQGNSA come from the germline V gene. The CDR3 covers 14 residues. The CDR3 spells CASSGQGDRDTQYF.

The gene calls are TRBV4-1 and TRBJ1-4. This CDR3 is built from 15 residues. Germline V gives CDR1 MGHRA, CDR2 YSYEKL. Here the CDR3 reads CASSQVYSINEKLFF.

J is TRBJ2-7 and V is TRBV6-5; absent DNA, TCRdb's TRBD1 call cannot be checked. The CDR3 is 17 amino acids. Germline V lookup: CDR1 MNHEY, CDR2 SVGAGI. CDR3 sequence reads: CASSYPSAGPAKYEQYF.

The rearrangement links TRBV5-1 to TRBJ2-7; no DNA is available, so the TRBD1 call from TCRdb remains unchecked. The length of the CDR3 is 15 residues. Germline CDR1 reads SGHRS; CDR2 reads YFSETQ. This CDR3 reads CASSLAGDTVLEQYF.

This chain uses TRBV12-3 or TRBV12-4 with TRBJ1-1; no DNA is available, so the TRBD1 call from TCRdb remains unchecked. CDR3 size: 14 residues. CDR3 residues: CASRRQGRRTEAFF.